Each of the 31 T cell receptor beta chains below was sequenced from the same sample in a study of blood T cell repertoires in COVID-19. The method was immunoSEQ multiplex PCR; TCRdb's version includes in-frame clones alone and lacks a portion of them. The sample lists roughly 250,000 clones; 80% to 90% were seen once. The sample consisted of PBMCs or T cells enriched from blood (not recorded which). These receptors were obtained from a man aged 35-49 years who had recovered from COVID-19.

The rearrangement links TRBV28 to TRBJ1-2; 7 nucleotides align to TRBD1. Germline V gene data show CDR1 as MDHEN and CDR2 as SYDVKM. The CDR3 is 16 residues long. V shed 3 bases and J 4 bases; nucleotides not matched to a gene: 11. The CDR3 DNA reads TGTGCCAGCAGTTTCCTAGCCCCGGACAGGACCTATGGCTACACCTTC. Its translation: CASSFLAPDRTYGYTF.

V usage is TRBV19 and J usage is TRBJ2-5, with D maybe TRBD2 (6 bases). The V gene's germline CDR1 is LNHDA and CDR2 SQIVND (reference sequence). Deletions cut 5 bases from V and 1 base from J, with 11 bases between. This CDR3 has 14 amino acids. The CDR3 region has the DNA TGTGCCAGTAGTCCCCTCGGGGGCCAAGAGACCCAGTACTTC. This encodes CASSPLGGQETQYF.

The rearrangement joins TRBV30 to TRBJ1-6, with 7 positions matching TRBD1. This CDR3 has 13 amino acids. The germline V gene has CDR1 GTSNPN and CDR2 SVGIG (reference sequence). The J segment lost 6 bases and the V segment lost 4 bases, leaving 3 bases of the junction unmatched. CDR3 in DNA: TGTGCCTGGACCGGACAGGTTAATTCACCCCTCCACTTT. Amino acid sequence: CAWTGQVNSPLHF.

The chain carries TRBV7-2 and TRBJ2-5; D gene uncertain. Germline CDR1 is SGHTA and CDR2 is FQGNSA. Deletions cut 2 bases from V and 4 bases from J, with 11 bases between. The CDR3 covers 14 residues. This chain's CDR3 is CASSLSPGTETQYF. For the CDR3, the DNA is TGTGCCAGCAGCTTATCCCCAGGCACAGAGACCCAGTACTTC.

V usage is TRBV3-1 (or the pseudogene TRBV3-2) and J usage is TRBJ2-7, with 8 positions matching TRBD2. Germline CDR1 and CDR2: LGHDT and YNNKEL (reference sequence). With 4 bases clipped from V and 0 bases from J, the junction kept 2 bases outside the gene matches. The CDR3 is 14 amino acids. The CDR3 loop reads CASSPTSVSYEQYF. The DNA of the CDR3 is TGTGCCAGCAGCCCGACTAGCGTCTCCTACGAGCAGTACTTC.

The chain is built from TRBV19 and TRBJ1-1; D remains unclear. Germline V CDR1 and CDR2: LNHDA, SQIVND (reference sequence). The CDR3 contains 13 residues. The V end was cut by 6 bases, the J end by 4 bases, with 12 bases between. CDR3 in DNA: TGTGCCAGTAGCCTTTCGCACAGCACTGAAGCTTTCTTT. Its protein product is CASSLSHSTEAFF. Based on the CDR3 plus reference TRBV19 and TRBJ1-1, the full variable domain is DGGITQSPKYLFRKEGQNVTLSCEQNLNHDAMYWYRQDPGQGLRLIYYSQIVNDFQKGDIAEGYSVSREKKESFPLTVTSAQKNPTAFYLCASSLSHSTEAFFGQGTRLTVV.

This clone occurred many times. The J gene is TRBJ1-2, the V gene TRBV19; D is unclear. Deletions cut 5 bases from V and 4 bases from J, with 20 bases between. Germline V gene lookup returns CDR1 LNHDA and CDR2 SQIVND (reference sequence). This CDR3 comprises 16 residues. CDR3 residues: CASSDGPPAELYGYTF. CDR3 DNA sequence: TGTGCCAGTAGTGATGGGCCGCCCGCAGAACTCTATGGCTACACCTTC.

This clone was detected only once. The chain links TRBV19 to TRBJ1-1; D is possibly TRBD1 (6 bases). The CDR3 extends over 18 amino acids. The V and J ends lost 6 bases and 5 bases respectively, with 28 bases between them. In germline, CDR1 is LNHDA, CDR2 SQIVND (reference sequence). CDR3 protein: CASRLRKTGTSSHTEAFF. CDR3 coding DNA: TGTGCCAGTAGGCTCCGCAAAACCGGGACATCCAGCCATACTGAAGCTTTCTTT.

The chain employs TRBV5-1 and TRBJ1-1, with no clear D. CDR1 and CDR2 (germline): SGHRS, YFSETQ. With 3 bases removed from V and 1 base from J, the gap between germline ends came to 4 bases. CDR3 length equals 12 residues. As DNA, the CDR3 is TGCGCCAGCAGCTCCCAGAACACTGAAGCTTTCTTT. Encoded protein: CASSSQNTEAFF.

With respect to this clone: The junction and the germline gene differ at one end; a read error may be behind it. This sequence joins TRBV7-6 and TRBJ2-6; TRBD2 matches at 9 bases. Germline V gene sequence: CDR1 SGHVS, CDR2 FNYEAQ. The CDR3 has 17 amino acids. The CDR3 loop reads CASCFSGRAAGANVLTF. DNA of the CDR3: TGTGCCAGCTGCTTTAGCGGGAGAGCAGCAGGGGCCAACGTCCTGACTTTC.

V and J are TRBV7-9 and TRBJ2-7; possibly TRBD1 for D (6 bases). CDR1 SEHNR and CDR2 FQNEAQ come from the germline V gene (reference sequence). This CDR3 spans 13 amino acids. V lost 3 bases to trimming and J lost 3 bases, with 9 bases between them. The chain's CDR3 is CASSLAGDYEQYF. In DNA form, the CDR3 reads TGTGCCAGCAGCTTGGCAGGGGACTACGAGCAGTACTTC.

This sequence joins TRBV2 and TRBJ1-1; 8 bases align to TRBD1. CDR3 length: 15 amino acids. Germline V CDR1 and CDR2: SNHLY, FYNNEI. V dropped 6 bases and J dropped 1; count of bases not matched to a gene: 7. In DNA, the CDR3 is TGTGCCAGCAGGGCGCCGGGACAGGAGAACACTGAAGCTTTCTTT. This encodes CASRAPGQENTEAFF.

The genes are TRBV27 and TRBJ1-2; D unclear. Germline V gene lookup returns CDR1 MNHEY and CDR2 SMNVEV (reference sequence). This CDR3 spans 16 amino acids. Trimming removed 0 bases at V and 4 bases at J, with 15 bases between. CDR3 DNA: TGTGCCAGCAGTTTATCCCCCAGATATTCTGGCTATGGCTACACCTTC. Translated, it gives CASSLSPRYSGYGYTF.

The V and J genes are TRBV7-2 and TRBJ1-1; TRBD1 might be the D (5 bases). The CDR3 extends over 16 amino acids. The V and J ends lost 2 bases and 5 bases respectively, with 18 bases between them. Per germline, CDR1 SGHTA and CDR2 FQGNSA. CDR3 nucleotides: TGTGCCAGCAGCTTATATCCCCAGGGCGATGGGACTGAAGCTTTCTTT. Protein product: CASSLYPQGDGTEAFF.

This sequence joins TRBV5-1 and TRBJ1-1, with D perhaps matching TRBD1 (6 bases). Trimming left V 2 bases short and J 3 bases short, with 11 bases between. The CDR3 is 14 residues long. Germline assignment: CDR1 SGHRS and CDR2 YFSETQ. The CDR3 loop is CASSLTGRDTEAFF. CDR3 coding DNA: TGCGCCAGCAGCTTAACAGGGAGGGACACTGAAGCTTTCTTT.

This chain links TRBV7-9 with TRBJ2-1; 9 bases line up with TRBD2. The CDR3 loop spans 15 amino acids. With 5 bases clipped from V and 3 bases from J, the junction kept 5 bases outside the gene matches. The germline V gene encodes CDR1 SEHNR and CDR2 FQNEAQ (reference sequence). In DNA form, the CDR3 reads TGTGCCAGCAGCCAGGGACTAGCTGGCTACAATGAGCAGTTCTTC. This sequence encodes CASSQGLAGYNEQFF.

The chain joins TRBV19 to TRBJ2-5; D is perhaps TRBD2 (5 bases). This CDR3 contains 15 residues. Trimming shortened V by 3 bases and J by 4 bases, and 15 bases separated the two germline ends. Germline V gene sequence: CDR1 LNHDA, CDR2 SQIVND (reference sequence). The chain's CDR3 is CASSISGSRRETQYF. CDR3 DNA sequence: TGTGCCAGTAGTATTTCGGGAAGCAGGAGAGAGACCCAGTACTTC.

The J gene is TRBJ2-7, the V gene TRBV2; TRBD2 matches 9 bases. CDR3 length: 15 residues. The junction had 3 bases not matched to a gene; V was cut back by 1 base and J by 2 bases. Germline CDR1 SNHLY, CDR2 FYNNEI. As DNA, the CDR3 is TGTGCCAGCAGTGAAGAGGCGGGGGGGGCCTACGAGCAGTACTTC. Encoded protein: CASSEEAGGAYEQYF.

V and J are TRBV7-3 and TRBJ2-3; the match to TRBD2 covers 8 bases. The CDR3 loop spans 17 amino acids. V lost 6 bases and J lost 1; bases outside the gene matches: 12. Germline lookup yields CDR1 SGHTA and CDR2 FQGTGA. Here the CDR3 DNA reads TGTGCCAGCAGTCGAAGAATCAGCGGGGGTGGCACAGATACGCAGTATTTT. This sequence encodes CASSRRISGGGTDTQYF.

The chain carries TRBV24-1 and TRBJ2-1, with 7 nucleotides matching TRBD1. V lost 5 bases and J lost 8; bases outside the gene matches: 8. This CDR3 is 14 amino acids long. Germline CDR1 reads KGHDR; CDR2 reads SFDVKD. The CDR3 nucleotides are TGTGCCACCAGTGCTAAGGGGGCCGTAGATGAGCAGTTCTTC. Its protein product is CATSAKGAVDEQFF.

V gene TRBV7-8 combines with J gene TRBJ2-7, with 9 bases matching TRBD1. With 4 bases clipped from V and 12 bases from J, the junction kept 10 bases outside the gene matches. Per germline, CDR1 SGHVS and CDR2 FQNEAQ. The CDR3 totals 13 residues. In DNA form, the CDR3 reads TGTGCCAGCAGCTCCGGAAGGACAGGGGAACCGTACTTC. Protein product: CASSSGRTGEPYF.

This clone was seen once. V gene TRBV7-6 combines with J gene TRBJ1-2, with 9 bases fitting TRBD1. The CDR3 extends over 16 amino acids. Germline values: CDR1 SGHVS, CDR2 FNYEAQ. The J segment lost 2 bases and the V segment lost 2 bases, leaving 6 bases of the junction unmatched. The CDR3 is CASSLSGTGTNYGYTF. Here the CDR3 DNA reads TGTGCCAGCAGCTTATCGGGGACAGGGACGAACTATGGCTACACCTTC. The whole variable domain, remainder taken from reference TRBV7-6 and TRBJ1-2, is GAGVSQSPRYKVTKRGQDVALRCDPISGHVSLYWYRQALGQGPEFLTYFNYEAQQDKSGLPNDRFSAERPEGSISTLTIQRTEQRDSAMYRCASSLSGTGTNYGYTFGSGTRLTVV.

The chain is built from TRBV7-2 and TRBJ1-1; D possibly corresponds to TRBD1 (6 bases). Germline CDR1 reads SGHTA; CDR2 reads FQGNSA. Trimming left V 5 bases short and J 5 bases short, with 15 bases between. This CDR3 region has 14 residues. CDR3 sequence (DNA): TGTGCCAGCAGCCTACAGGGTGAGAGGACTGAAGCTTTCTTT. Its protein is CASSLQGERTEAFF.

V is TRBV19 and J is TRBJ1-6; TRBD1 matches 8 bases. Per the germline V gene, CDR1 is LNHDA and CDR2 is SQIVND (reference sequence). CDR3 length: 14 amino acids. V lost 8 bases, J lost 7 bases, and 7 bases stayed unmatched. The CDR3: CASQNRGRNSPLHF. The CDR3 DNA reads as TGTGCCAGTCAAAACAGGGGGAGGAATTCACCCCTCCACTTT.

This clone was recorded once. CDR3 nucleotide sequence: TGTGCCAGCAGCGTAAGGACAGGGGGCTATGGCTACACCTTC. It encodes CASSVRTGGYGYTF. V gene TRBV9 combines with J gene TRBJ1-2; TRBD1 matches at 10 bases. V shed 1 base and J 4 bases; nucleotides not matched to a gene: 1. The germline V gene has CDR1 SGDLS and CDR2 YYNGEE. This CDR3 is 14 amino acids long.

The genes are TRBV7-2 and TRBJ2-1; 8 bases line up with TRBD2. The CDR3 sequence is 16 residues long. Per the germline V gene, CDR1 is SGHTA and CDR2 is FQGNSA. Trimming took 5 bases from V and 6 from J; bases not matched to a gene: 12. CDR3 sequence (DNA): TGTGCCAGCAGCAAAAGGTTGGCGGGAGGAGGCAATGAGCAGTTCTTC. Translating gives CASSKRLAGGGNEQFF.

The chain employs TRBV9 and TRBJ1-4, with D maybe TRBD1 (5 bases). Trimming shortened V by 7 bases and J by 3 bases, and 19 bases separated the two germline ends. This CDR3 region has 16 residues. Germline assignment: CDR1 SGDLS and CDR2 YYNGEE. In nucleotides, the CDR3 is TGTGCCAGCCGGGGAGGGGACGAGAGGCCTAATGAAAAACTGTTTTTT. Encoded protein: CASRGGDERPNEKLFF.

This sequence joins TRBV7-2 and TRBJ2-3, with D maybe TRBD1 (6 bases). CDR1 SGHTA and CDR2 FQGNSA come from the germline V gene. The V and J ends lost 3 bases and 6 bases respectively, with 10 bases between them. The CDR3 is 13 residues long. DNA for the CDR3: TGTGCCAGCAGCTTTAATCAGGGGGATACGCAGTATTTT. This codes for CASSFNQGDTQYF.

V usage is TRBV4-1 and J usage is TRBJ2-3; 11 positions agree with TRBD2. J was trimmed by 7 bases and V by 3 bases; bases with no gene match: 12. Germline CDR1 is MGHRA and CDR2 is YSYEKL. CDR3 size: 17 residues. The CDR3 region is CASSHPIAGGPYYTQYF. DNA of the CDR3: TGCGCCAGCAGCCACCCCATAGCGGGGGGGCCATACTATACGCAGTATTTT.

The chain employs TRBV28 and TRBJ2-3; 7 bases map to TRBD1. Trimming cost V 5 bases and J 5 bases; bases outside gene matches: 10. CDR3 length: 15 residues. CDR1 and CDR2 (germline): MDHEN, SYDVKM. This CDR3 reads CASSLPGGLGDTQYF. CDR3 in DNA: TGTGCCAGCAGTCTCCCAGGGGGATTGGGAGATACGCAGTATTTT.

The chain has TRBV28 and TRBJ1-3; 8 bases fit TRBD1. After removal of 7 bases from V and 3 bases from J, the junction contained 11 bases not matched to a gene. This CDR3 has 16 amino acids. Germline V gene lookup returns CDR1 MDHEN and CDR2 SYDVKM. The CDR3 protein is CASTTRDRLLGNTIYF. CDR3 nucleotides: TGTGCCAGCACCACCAGGGACAGGCTTCTTGGAAACACCATATATTTT. The complete variable domain, with remaining parts taken from reference TRBV28 and TRBJ1-3, reads DVKVTQSSRYLVKRTGEKVFLECVQDMDHENMFWYRQDPGLGLRLIYFSYDVKMKEKGDIPEGYSVSREKKERFSLILESASTNQTSMYLCASTTRDRLLGNTIYFGEGSWLTVV.